This is a list of T cell receptor beta chains from one sample in a study of T cells in localized non-small cell lung cancer. Profiled with immunoSEQ multiplex PCR; TCRdb holds only in-frame clones, not every one. The table shows roughly 29,000 clones, with more than 65% occurring only once. Source: peripheral blood mononuclear cells, taken before any cancer treatment. These receptors originate from a man aged 35 to 69 with stage III lung adenocarcinoma. CDR3s include the opening cysteine and the closing phenylalanine or tryptophan. D genes are given only for firm matches. Clone size is not always given. Where it is, it says once, few, many or a class for expanded clones.

NA | TRBJ2-3 | once | TRBV5-4 | TGTGCCAGCAGCTTGGGAGGGGGGAGCCTCACAGATACGCAGTATTTT | CASSLGGGSLTDTQYF
TRBD2 | TRBJ2-7 | NA | TRBV2 | TGTGCCAGCACCAAACGGACTAGCACCTACGAGCAGTACTTC | CASTKRTSTYEQYF
NA | TRBJ1-4 | NA | TRBV28 | TGTGCCAGCAGTTTATCTGGCGTCCTGGATGAAAAACTGTTTTTT | CASSLSGVLDEKLFF
NA | TRBJ1-5 | NA | TRBV9 | TGTGCCAGCAGCGTAGATCCAGAGTCCAATCAGCCCCAGCATTTT | CASSVDPESNQPQHF
NA | TRBJ2-1 | once | TRBV7-2 | TGTGCCAGCAGCTTGGGGGGTAGGTCCTACAATGAGCAGTTCTTC | CASSLGGRSYNEQFF
NA | TRBJ2-1 | once | TRBV30 | TGTGCCTGGAGGACAGTCGATGAGCAGTTCTTC | CAWRTVDEQFF
NA | TRBJ2-3 | NA | TRBV5-1 | TGCGCCAGCAGCTTGGGACAGCACGCAGATACGCAGTATTTT | CASSLGQHADTQYF
TRBD1 | TRBJ2-2 | few | TRBV7-3 | TGTGCCAGCAGCCCACGGTGGACAGGCACCGGGGAGCTGTTTTTT | CASSPRWTGTGELFF
TRBD1 | TRBJ1-4 | NA | TRBV28 | TGTGCCAGCAGTTCCCCCGGGACAGGGGCGGAAAAACTGTTTTTT | CASSSPGTGAEKLFF
NA | TRBJ1-1 | NA | TRBV7-6 | TGTGCCAGCAGCCTCGGACTGTTGAACACTGAAGCTTTCTTT | CASSLGLLNTEAFF
TRBD1 | TRBJ1-2 | NA | TRBV5-1 | TGCGCCAGCAGCTTGGGCGGGACAGGCTATTTTAGTGGCTACACCTTC | CASSLGGTGYFSGYTF
NA | TRBJ1-5 | NA | TRBV19 | TGTGCCAGTAGCCAGCAGGTTCATAGCAATCAGCCCCAGCATTTT | CASSQQVHSNQPQHF
NA | TRBJ1-1 | NA | TRBV7-9 | TGTGCCAGCAGCTTTCAGGACACTGAAGCTTTCTTT | CASSFQDTEAFF